Below, one T cell receptor (beta chain) is given with its context. These data belong to a study of blood T cell repertoires in COVID-19. Whole-study context: Spain, Italy and the United States supplied samples that represented acute and convalescent COVID-19. Sample material is recorded as cDNA or gDNA derived from T cells, B-cell-depleted T cells, or PBMCs.

CDR1 and CDR2 from the germline V gene are MNHEY and SVGAGI. The CDR3 covers 15 residues. Trimming took 0 bases from V and 0 from J, leaving 6 bases between them. The authors' processing: How many nucleated cells were present was estimated from reference gene primer amplification. Method: immunoSEQ multiplex PCR; TCRdb's copy keeps in-frame clones and lacks some. V and J calls and clone size come straight from that table; D and trimming were deduced from the DNA. The data contain 100,000 or so clones, just under 95% of them singletons. The TCR was taken from an older man with acute or convalescent COVID-19. Sequenced: peripheral blood. The gene calls are TRBV6-5 and TRBJ1-3; D gene uncertain. The CDR3: CASSYSMASGNTIYF. CDR3 sequence (DNA): TGTGCCAGCAGTTACTCGATGGCCTCTGGAAACACCATATATTTT.